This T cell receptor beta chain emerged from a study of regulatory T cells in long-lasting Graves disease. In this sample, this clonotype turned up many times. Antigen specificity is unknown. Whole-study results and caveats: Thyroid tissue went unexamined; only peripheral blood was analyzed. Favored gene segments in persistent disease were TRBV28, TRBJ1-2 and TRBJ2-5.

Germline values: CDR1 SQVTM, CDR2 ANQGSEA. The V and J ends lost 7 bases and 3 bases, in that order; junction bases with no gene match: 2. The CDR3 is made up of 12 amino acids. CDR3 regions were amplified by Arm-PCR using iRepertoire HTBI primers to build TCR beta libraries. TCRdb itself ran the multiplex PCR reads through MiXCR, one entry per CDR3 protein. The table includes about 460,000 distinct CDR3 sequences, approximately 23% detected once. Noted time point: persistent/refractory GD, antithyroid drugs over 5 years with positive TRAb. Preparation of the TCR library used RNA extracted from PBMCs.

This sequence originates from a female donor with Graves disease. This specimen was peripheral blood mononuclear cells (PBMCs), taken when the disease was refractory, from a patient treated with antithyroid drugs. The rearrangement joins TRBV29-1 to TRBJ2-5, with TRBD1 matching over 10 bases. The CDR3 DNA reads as TGCAGCGGTGGACAGGGGGAAGAGACCCAGTACTTC. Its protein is CSGGQGEETQYF.